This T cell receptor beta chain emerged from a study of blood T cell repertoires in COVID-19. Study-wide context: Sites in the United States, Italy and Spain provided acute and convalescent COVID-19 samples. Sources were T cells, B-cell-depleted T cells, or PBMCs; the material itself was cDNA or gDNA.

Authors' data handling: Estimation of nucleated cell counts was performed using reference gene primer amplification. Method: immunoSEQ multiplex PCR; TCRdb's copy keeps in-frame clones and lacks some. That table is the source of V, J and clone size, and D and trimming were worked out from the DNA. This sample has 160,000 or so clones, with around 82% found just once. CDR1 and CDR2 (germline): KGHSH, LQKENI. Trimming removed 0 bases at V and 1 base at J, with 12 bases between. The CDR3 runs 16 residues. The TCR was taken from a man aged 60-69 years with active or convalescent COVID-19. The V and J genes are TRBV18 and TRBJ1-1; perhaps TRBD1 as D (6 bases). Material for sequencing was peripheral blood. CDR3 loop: CASSPPVGGANTEAFF. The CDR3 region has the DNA TGTGCCAGCTCACCACCGGTCGGGGGGGCGAACACTGAAGCTTTCTTT.